A selection of T cell receptor beta chains follows, all from one sample in a study of blood T cells in healthy people across ages. Via MiXCR, TCRdb re-called the 5' RACE reads, giving one row per CDR3 protein. This sample has over 450,000 distinct CDR3 sequences, with around 24% found just once. These records were also assigned to another study, of T cells of mothers and their children.

Sequences were obtained from blood. The receptors come from a boy between 10 and 17 years old in good health. CDR3s include the opening cysteine and the closing phenylalanine or tryptophan. The order of the fields is CDR3 protein, CDR3 DNA, D gene, clone size, V gene, J gene. D genes are given only for firm matches. Clone size is shown for a subset of rows, as once, few, many or a class of expanded clone.

CDR3: CASSLDTGAYEQYF
DNA: TGTGCCAGCAGCTTAGACACCGGGGCCTACGAGCAGTACTTC
D: .
size: .
V: TRBV11-2
J: TRBJ2-7

CDR3: CASSRLGTLQTQYF
DNA: TGTGCCAGCAGCCGATTGGGGACTCTTCAGACCCAGTACTTC
D: .
size: few
V: TRBV7-8
J: TRBJ2-5

CDR3: CASSHGQGHSNQPQHF
DNA: TGTGCCAGCAGCCATGGACAGGGGCATAGCAATCAGCCCCAGCATTTT
D: TRBD1
size: .
V: TRBV7-2
J: TRBJ1-5

CDR3: CASSLWTVQETQYF
DNA: TGCGCCAGCAGCCTATGGACAGTCCAAGAGACCCAGTACTTC
D: .
size: .
V: TRBV5-1
J: TRBJ2-5

CDR3: CASSFSGRDEQFF
DNA: TGTGCCAGCAGTTTCTCGGGGCGGGATGAGCAGTTCTTC
D: .
size: .
V: TRBV28
J: TRBJ2-1

CDR3: CASSPTSGLIANTGELFF
DNA: TGTGCCAGCAGCCCCACGTCGGGACTCATCGCGAACACCGGGGAGCTGTTTTTT
D: .
size: .
V: TRBV7-3
J: TRBJ2-2

CDR3: CAWSDGLAVTYEQYF
DNA: TGTGCCTGGAGTGATGGACTAGCGGTTACCTACGAGCAGTACTTC
D: TRBD2
size: few
V: TRBV30
J: TRBJ2-7

CDR3: CASSRLSSYNEQFF
DNA: TGTGCCAGCAGCCGACTGAGCTCCTACAATGAGCAGTTCTTC
D: .
size: .
V: TRBV6-5
J: TRBJ2-1

CDR3: CASSFSGGELFF
DNA: TGTGCCAGCAGTTTCAGCGGCGGGGAGCTGTTTTTT
D: .
size: .
V: TRBV12-3/TRBV12-4
J: TRBJ2-2

CDR3: CASSLGSLVETQYF
DNA: TGTGCCAGCAGCTTAGGGTCTCTAGTGGAGACCCAGTACTTC
D: .
size: .
V: TRBV7-9
J: TRBJ2-5

CDR3: CSAGRDSQVEETQYF
DNA: TGCAGTGCTGGACGGGACAGCCAAGTTGAAGAGACCCAGTACTTC
D: TRBD1
size: .
V: TRBV20-1
J: TRBJ2-5

CDR3: CSVGTGNIQYF
DNA: TGCAGCGTGGGGACAGGGAACATTCAGTACTTC
D: TRBD1
size: .
V: TRBV29-1
J: TRBJ2-4

CDR3: CASSSASGSHSSYEQYF
DNA: TGTGCCAGCAGCTCTGCTAGCGGGAGCCATAGCTCCTACGAGCAGTACTTC
D: TRBD2
size: few
V: TRBV7-2
J: TRBJ2-7